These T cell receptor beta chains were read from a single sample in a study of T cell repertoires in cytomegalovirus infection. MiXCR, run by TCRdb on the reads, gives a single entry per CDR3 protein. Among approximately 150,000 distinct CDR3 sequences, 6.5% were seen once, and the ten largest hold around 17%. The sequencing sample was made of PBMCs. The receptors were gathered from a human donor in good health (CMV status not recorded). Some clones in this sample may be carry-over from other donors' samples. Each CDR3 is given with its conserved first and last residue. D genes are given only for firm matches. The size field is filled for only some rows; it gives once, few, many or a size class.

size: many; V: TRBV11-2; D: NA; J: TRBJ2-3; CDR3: CASSLGGAVTDTQYF; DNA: TGTGCCAGCAGCTTAGGGGGGGCAGTTACAGATACGCAGTATTTT
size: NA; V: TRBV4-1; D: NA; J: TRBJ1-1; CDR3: CASSQEGARGLGEAFF; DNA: TGCGCCAGCAGCCAAGAGGGGGCGCGGGGCCTAGGGGAAGCTTTCTTT
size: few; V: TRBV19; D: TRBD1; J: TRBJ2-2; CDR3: CASSRQGSTVAGELFF; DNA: TGTGCCAGCTCCAGACAGGGATCAACGGTAGCCGGGGAGCTGTTTTTT
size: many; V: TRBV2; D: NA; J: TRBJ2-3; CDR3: CASSDVDTQYF; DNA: TGTGCCAGCAGTGACGTAGATACGCAGTATTTT
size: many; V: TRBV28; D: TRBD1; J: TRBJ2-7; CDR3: CASSFGTAPYEQYF; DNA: TGTGCCAGCAGTTTCGGGACAGCCCCCTACGAGCAGTACTTC
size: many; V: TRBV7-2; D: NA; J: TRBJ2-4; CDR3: CASSLAGGQGIQYF; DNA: TGTGCCAGCAGCTTAGCCGGCGGCCAAGGGATTCAGTACTTC
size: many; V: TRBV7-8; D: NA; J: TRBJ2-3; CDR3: CASSDQRGRDTQYF; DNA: TGTGCCAGCAGCGATCAGAGGGGCCGAGATACGCAGTATTTT
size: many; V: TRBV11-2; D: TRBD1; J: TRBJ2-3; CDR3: CASSVRGQGQDTQYF; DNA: TGTGCCAGCAGCGTAAGGGGACAGGGGCAAGATACGCAGTATTTT
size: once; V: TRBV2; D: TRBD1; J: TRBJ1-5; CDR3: CASSDRGSYQPQHF; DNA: TGTGCCAGCAGTGACAGGGGGTCCTATCAGCCCCAGCATTTT
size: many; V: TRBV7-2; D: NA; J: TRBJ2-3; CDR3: CASSLMGLLRPDTQYF; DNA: TGTGCCAGCAGCTTAATGGGGCTGCTGCGCCCAGATACGCAGTATTTT
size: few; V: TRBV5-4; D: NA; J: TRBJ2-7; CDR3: CASSLEPPAYEQYF; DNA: TGTGCCAGCAGCTTAGAACCTCCCGCCTACGAGCAGTACTTC
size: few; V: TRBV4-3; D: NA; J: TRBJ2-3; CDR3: CASSQGVGTDTQYF; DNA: TGCGCCAGCAGCCAGGGAGTGGGCACAGATACGCAGTATTTT
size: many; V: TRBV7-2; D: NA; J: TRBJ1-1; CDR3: CASSPVAEAFF; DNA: TGTGCCAGCAGCCCTGTTGCTGAAGCTTTCTTT
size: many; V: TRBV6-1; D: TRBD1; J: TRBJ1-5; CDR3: CASSFPGTDIQPQHF; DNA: TGTGCCAGCAGTTTCCCAGGGACAGATATTCAGCCCCAGCATTTT
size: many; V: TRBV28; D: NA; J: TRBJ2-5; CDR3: CASRPRTTQETQYF; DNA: TGTGCCAGCAGGCCACGGACTACCCAAGAGACCCAGTACTTC
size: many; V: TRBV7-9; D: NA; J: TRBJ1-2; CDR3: CASSLNLANYGYTF; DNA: TGTGCCAGCAGCTTAAATCTCGCCAACTATGGCTACACCTTC
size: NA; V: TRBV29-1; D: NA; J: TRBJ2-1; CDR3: CSVEVTAEQFF; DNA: TGCAGCGTTGAAGTCACGGCAGAGCAGTTCTTC
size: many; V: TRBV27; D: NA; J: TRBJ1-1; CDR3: CASSLSVNAEAFF; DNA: TGTGCCAGCAGTTTATCAGTGAACGCTGAAGCTTTCTTT
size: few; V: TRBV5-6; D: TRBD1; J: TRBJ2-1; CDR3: CASSLYETGGFEQFF; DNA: TGTGCCAGCAGCTTGTATGAGACAGGGGGCTTTGAGCAGTTCTTC
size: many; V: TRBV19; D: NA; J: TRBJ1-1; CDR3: CASSPPVRQGLQTEAFF; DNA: TGTGCCAGTAGTCCCCCCGTGAGGCAGGGTTTACAAACTGAAGCTTTCTTT
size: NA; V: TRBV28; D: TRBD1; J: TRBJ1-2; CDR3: CASSSHGTANGYTF; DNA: TGTGCCAGCAGCTCCCACGGGACAGCTAATGGCTACACCTTC
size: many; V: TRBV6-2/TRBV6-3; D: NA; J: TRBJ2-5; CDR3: CASSPVGGGRETQYF; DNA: TGTGCCAGCAGCCCCGTGGGGGGGGGCCGAGAGACCCAGTACTTC
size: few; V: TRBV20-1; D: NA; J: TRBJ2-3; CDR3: CSARQWGTSTDTQYF; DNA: TGCAGTGCTAGACAATGGGGGACTAGCACAGATACGCAGTATTTT
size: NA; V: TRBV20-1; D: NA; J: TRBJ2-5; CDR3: CSASRDSHTQETQYF; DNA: TGCAGTGCTAGCCGGGACTCTCATACACAAGAGACCCAGTACTTC
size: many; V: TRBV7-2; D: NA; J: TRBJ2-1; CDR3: CASSFSGQQFF; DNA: TGTGCCAGCAGCTTCAGCGGGCAGCAGTTCTTC
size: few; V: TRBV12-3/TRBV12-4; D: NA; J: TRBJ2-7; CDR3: CASSYRGEQYF; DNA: TGTGCCAGCAGTTATCGGGGTGAGCAGTACTTC
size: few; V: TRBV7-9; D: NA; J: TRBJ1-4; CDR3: CASSLREGREKLFF; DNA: TGTGCCAGCAGCCTCCGCGAGGGGAGAGAAAAACTGTTTTTT
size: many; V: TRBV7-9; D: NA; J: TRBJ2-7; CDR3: CASSLYGGLTYEQYF; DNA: TGTGCCAGCAGCTTATATGGCGGGCTAACCTACGAGCAGTACTTC
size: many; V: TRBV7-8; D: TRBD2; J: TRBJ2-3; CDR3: CASTTSGGAGDTQYF; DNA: TGTGCCAGCACGACTAGCGGGGGGGCGGGAGATACGCAGTATTTT
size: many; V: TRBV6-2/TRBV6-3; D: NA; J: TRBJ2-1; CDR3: CASSYPSSYNEQFF; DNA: TGTGCCAGCAGTTACCCTAGCTCCTACAATGAGCAGTTCTTC
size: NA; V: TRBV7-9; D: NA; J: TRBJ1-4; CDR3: CATTRGENEKLFF; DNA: TGTGCCACCACCAGAGGAGAAAATGAAAAACTGTTTTTT
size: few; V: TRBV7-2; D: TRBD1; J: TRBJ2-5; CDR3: CASSWTGSGETQYF; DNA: TGTGCCAGCAGCTGGACAGGGTCTGGGGAGACCCAGTACTTC
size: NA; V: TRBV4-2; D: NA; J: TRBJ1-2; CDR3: CASSQNAAPAYGYTF; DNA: TGTGCCAGCAGCCAAAATGCGGCTCCGGCTTACGGCTACACCTTC
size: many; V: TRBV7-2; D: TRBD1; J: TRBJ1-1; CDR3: CASRDRGLATEAFF; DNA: TGTGCCAGTAGGGACAGGGGGCTTGCAACTGAAGCTTTCTTT
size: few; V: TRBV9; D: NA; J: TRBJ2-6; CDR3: CASSASQASGANVLTF; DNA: TGTGCCAGCAGCGCCTCCCAAGCCTCTGGGGCCAACGTCCTGACTTTC
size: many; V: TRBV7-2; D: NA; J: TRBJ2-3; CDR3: CASSFRLAAGASTDTQYF; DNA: TGTGCCAGCAGCTTCAGGTTAGCGGCAGGGGCTTCCACAGATACGCAGTATTTT
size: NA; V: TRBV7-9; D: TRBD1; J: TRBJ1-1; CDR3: CASSPSGTGRLTEAFF; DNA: TGTGCCAGCAGCCCCTCCGGGACAGGGAGATTGACTGAAGCTTTCTTT
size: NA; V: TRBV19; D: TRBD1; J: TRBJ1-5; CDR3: CASSMEAGGALWQPQHF; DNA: TGTGCCAGTAGTATGGAGGCAGGGGGCGCGTTGTGGCAGCCCCAGCATTTT
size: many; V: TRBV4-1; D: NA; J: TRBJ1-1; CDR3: CASSQLLGRGNTEAFF; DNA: TGCGCCAGCAGCCAACTATTGGGCCGGGGAAACACTGAAGCTTTCTTT
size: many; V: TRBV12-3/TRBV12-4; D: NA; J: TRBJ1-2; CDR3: CASSPAGAHGYTF; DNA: TGTGCCAGCAGTCCGGCCGGAGCACATGGCTACACCTTC
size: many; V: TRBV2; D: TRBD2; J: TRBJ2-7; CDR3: CASSEVLAGEDF; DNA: TGTGCCAGCAGTGAAGTCCTAGCGGGGGAGGACTTC
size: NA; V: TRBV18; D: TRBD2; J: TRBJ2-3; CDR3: CASSPRPAGAGTDTQYF; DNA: TGTGCCAGCTCACCACGCCCAGCGGGGGCAGGCACAGATACGCAGTATTTT